The 15 T cell receptor beta chains reported below all come from one sample, sequenced in a study of blood T cell repertoires in COVID-19. The repertoire was sequenced with immunoSEQ multiplex PCR; TCRdb's copy has only in-frame clones and lacks some. Found here are 200,000 to 250,000 clones, 75% to 90% of them singletons; the top ten hold around a tenth. Sequencing was done on a sample of PBMCs or T cells enriched from blood (not recorded which). The receptors were sampled from a man aged 40-55 years who had recovered from COVID-19.

The chain employs TRBV11-2 and TRBJ1-4; 9 bases are shared with TRBD1. The trim removed 5 bases at V and 11 bases at J, leaving 3 bases unmatched. Germline loops: CDR1 SGHAT, CDR2 FQNNGV. The CDR3 consists of 12 residues. CDR3 in DNA: TGTGCCAGCAGCCGAGACAGGGGGAAACTGTTTTTT. It codes for CASSRDRGKLFF.

This clone is labeled medium-sized (0.01 to 0.1%). The rearrangement joins TRBV6-4 to TRBJ2-3; TRBD2 agrees at 8 bases. This CDR3 spans 15 amino acids. J lost 2 bases, V lost 0 bases, and 1 base had no gene match. Looked up from germline, CDR1 is MRHNA and CDR2 is SNTAGT. The CDR3 reads CASSDSAGDTDTQYF. CDR3 sequence (DNA): TGTGCCAGCAGTGACTCAGCGGGGGACACAGATACGCAGTATTTT.

V and J are TRBV9 and TRBJ2-2; D unresolved. This CDR3 comprises 14 residues. Trimming left V 0 bases short and J 2 bases short, with 5 bases between. Germline lookup yields CDR1 SGDLS and CDR2 YYNGEE. CDR3 in DNA: TGTGCCAGCAGCGTAGGGCAAAACACCGGGGAGCTGTTTTTT. Translation gives CASSVGQNTGELFF.

This chain connects TRBV9 to TRBJ1-3, with a tentative D call TRBD1 (5 bases). CDR1 is SGDLS and CDR2 is YYNGEE in the germline V gene. There are 15 residues in the CDR3. Trimming removed 3 bases from V and 4 bases from J, with 14 bases in between. The CDR3 sequence: CASSAYHAGGNTIYF. The CDR3 DNA follows: TGTGCCAGCAGCGCCTACCACGCAGGGGGAAACACCATATATTTT.

V is TRBV9 and J is TRBJ1-1; D not resolved. The germline V gene has CDR1 SGDLS and CDR2 YYNGEE. V gave up 4 bases and J gave up 3 bases, with 10 bases separating them. The CDR3 spans 13 residues. CDR3 in DNA: TGTGCCAGCAGCTTCCCCCCCGACACTGAAGCTTTCTTT. Amino acids: CASSFPPDTEAFF.

The CDR3 nucleotides read TGTGCCAGCAGCTTCTCCGGGGGAGCGACCGAGCAGTTCTTC. Its protein is CASSFSGGATEQFF. V is TRBV7-3 and J is TRBJ2-1, with D tentatively TRBD2 (6 bases). This CDR3 is built from 14 residues. Germline V gene lookup returns CDR1 SGHTA and CDR2 FQGTGA. V gave up 3 bases and J gave up 10 bases, with 16 bases separating them.

The chain employs TRBV29-1 and TRBJ1-4; 8 nucleotides line up with TRBD1. This CDR3 contains 15 residues. Germline V gene sequence: CDR1 SQVTM, CDR2 ANQGSEA. Trimming cost V 6 bases and J 9 bases; bases outside gene matches: 15. DNA for the CDR3: TGCAGCGTGGCCAAGGACAGGGATCCAATGAAAAAACTGTTTTTT. This sequence encodes CSVAKDRDPMKKLFF.

The V call is TRBV3-1 (or the pseudogene TRBV3-2), the J call TRBJ1-2, with 8 nucleotides matching TRBD1. V lost 4 bases, J lost 4 bases, and 5 bases stayed unmatched. The germline V gene has CDR1 LGHDT and CDR2 YNNKEL (reference sequence). The CDR3 has 14 residues. CDR3 residues: CASSRGQGGYGYTF. In DNA form, the CDR3 reads TGTGCCAGCAGCCGCGGACAGGGCGGCTATGGCTACACCTTC.

V and J are TRBV15 and TRBJ2-5; TRBD2 matches at 8 bases. This CDR3 has 17 residues. Per germline, CDR1 LNHNV and CDR2 YYDKDF (reference sequence). Trimming cost V 2 bases and J 2 bases; bases outside gene matches: 10. CDR3 sequence: CATSRFLRGGRQETQYF. CDR3 DNA sequence: TGTGCCACCAGCAGATTCCTCCGGGGGGGTAGACAAGAGACCCAGTACTTC. Looking up the rest from reference TRBV15 and TRBJ2-5 gives the full variable domain: DAMVIQNPRYQVTQFGKPVTLSCSQTLNHNVMYWYQQKSSQAPKLLFHYYDKDFNNEADTPDNFQSRRPNTSFCFLDIRSPGLGDTAMYLCATSRFLRGGRQETQYFGPGTRLLVL.

This rearrangement joins TRBV7-3 to TRBJ1-3, with a possible D match to TRBD1 (5 bases). The V end was cut by 4 bases, the J end by 0 bases, with 16 bases between. Germline lookup yields CDR1 SGHTA and CDR2 FQGTGA. The CDR3 has 17 amino acids. The CDR3 region has the DNA TGTGCCAGCAGCTACCGAGCACCAGGGAACTCTGGAAACACCATATATTTT. The encoded protein is CASSYRAPGNSGNTIYF.

This sequence joins TRBV2 and TRBJ1-1; TRBD1 might be the D (6 bases). In germline, CDR1 is SNHLY, CDR2 FYNNEI. V lost 5 bases, J lost 1 base, and 14 bases lay in between. The CDR3 has 15 amino acids. The CDR3 reads CASSNNRAQNTEAFF. For the CDR3, the DNA is TGTGCCAGCAGTAACAACAGGGCACAGAACACTGAAGCTTTCTTT.

A single count supports this clone. This sequence joins TRBV24-1 and TRBJ2-3, with 11 bases fitting TRBD2. This CDR3 is 16 amino acids long. The J segment lost 3 bases and the V segment lost 4 bases, leaving 5 bases of the junction unmatched. CDR1 KGHDR and CDR2 SFDVKD come from the germline V gene. CDR3 nucleotide sequence: TGTGCCACCAGTGAGAGGGCTAGCGGGAGGACAGATACGCAGTATTTT. Amino acid sequence: CATSERASGRTDTQYF.

This chain joins TRBV3-1 (or the pseudogene TRBV3-2) and TRBJ1-5, with a possible D match to TRBD1 (6 bases). V lost 2 bases, J lost 2 bases, and 10 bases lay in between. Germline CDR1 reads LGHDT; CDR2 reads YNNKEL (reference sequence). This CDR3 region has 15 residues. The CDR3 protein is CASSQTGSGNQPQHF. The CDR3 coding sequence is TGTGCCAGCAGCCAAACAGGGAGTGGCAATCAGCCCCAGCATTTT.

The chain joins TRBV2 to TRBJ1-6, with D perhaps TRBD1 (6 bases). The length of the CDR3 is 15 residues. CDR1 is SNHLY, CDR2 FYNNEI, per germline. V was pared by 3 bases and J by 7 bases, with 13 bases between. The DNA of the CDR3 is TGTGCCAGCAGTGACGACAGGTCCGCAAATTCACCCCTCCACTTT. It encodes CASSDDRSANSPLHF.

This clone appeared a few times. The chain combines TRBV6-2 or TRBV6-3 with TRBJ1-3; 10 bases match TRBD1. This CDR3 spans 18 amino acids. Unmatched junction bases numbered 10, after V lost 5 bases and J lost 0 bases. Germline V lookup: CDR1 MNHEY, CDR2 SVGEGT. The DNA of the CDR3 is TGTGCCAGCAGTCCCTCTGGGACAGGGGTCAGCTCTGGAAACACCATATATTTT. Translating gives CASSPSGTGVSSGNTIYF.